This T cell receptor (beta chain) was sequenced during a study of OX40 agonist ivuxolimab in advanced cancers. Profiling relied on immunoSEQ multiplex PCR, and the TCRdb table lists in-frame clones only, not all of them. This sample yields tens of thousands of clones, of which around 90% are seen a single time; around 1.7% belongs to the top ten. The CDR3 contains 16 residues. V was trimmed by 5 bases and J by 2 bases, leaving 18 bases between them. CDR1 and CDR2 from the germline V gene are SEHNR and FQNEAQ (reference sequence). This chain uses TRBV7-9 with TRBJ1-1, with TRBD1 as a possible D gene (5 bases). This receptor was obtained from an adult with an advanced solid tumor such as melanoma, head and neck, liver or kidney cancer. Sequenced material: CD4+ or CD8+ T cells sorted from blood, taken in a trial of the OX40 agonist ivuxolimab. The CDR3 nucleotides are TGTGCCAGCAGCCCCATCGGGACCAGAGTTAACACTGAAGCTTTCTTT. Residues: CASSPIGTRVNTEAFF.